This entry lists 32 T cell receptor beta chains sequenced from one sample in a study of cytotoxic CD8 clonotypes in ibrutinib-treated CLL. Here immunoSEQ multiplex PCR was the method, and the copy in TCRdb shows in-frame clones only, minus some. The table includes 110,000 to 150,000 clones, 70% to 80% detected once. Material: PBMCs, obtained after 12 months of ibrutinib treatment. These receptors all come from a human donor with chronic lymphocytic leukemia.

This chain joins TRBV9 and TRBJ1-3; 9 positions agree with TRBD1. The ends lost 5 bases at V and 1 base at J; junction bases unmatched: 7. The CDR3 has 16 residues. Germline loops: CDR1 SGDLS, CDR2 YYNGEE. The CDR3 bases are TGTGCCAGCAGTAAGGGACAGGGTTTTTCTGGAAACACCATATATTTT. This encodes CASSKGQGFSGNTIYF.

The chain couples TRBV19 to TRBJ1-1, with D unclear. Germline V gives CDR1 LNHDA, CDR2 SQIVND (reference sequence). The CDR3 has 13 residues. The germline V and J ends were trimmed by 3 bases and 4 bases, with 9 bases remaining between them. The CDR3 protein is CASSIWVGTEAFF. The CDR3 coding sequence is TGTGCCAGTAGTATTTGGGTCGGCACTGAAGCTTTCTTT.

The CDR3 sequence: CASSSEETQYF. The CDR3, as DNA: TGTGCCAGCAGCTCGGAAGAGACCCAGTACTTC. The chain carries TRBV6-5 and TRBJ2-5; D unresolved. Germline loops: CDR1 MNHEY, CDR2 SVGAGI. The length of the CDR3 is 11 residues. V lost 6 bases to trimming and J lost 3 bases, with 5 bases between them.

This clone showed up just a few times. The CDR3 sequence: CASGDEQFF. The CDR3 region has the DNA TGTGCCAGCGGGGATGAGCAGTTCTTC. The chain has TRBV18 and TRBJ2-1; no clear D gene. There are 9 residues in the CDR3. Germline V gene sequence: CDR1 KGHSH, CDR2 LQKENI. V was shortened by 8 bases and J by 8 bases, with 4 bases between the two germline ends. The full variable domain, with the rest looked up from reference TRBV18 and TRBJ2-1, is NAGVMQNPRHLVRRRGQEARLRCSPMKGHSHVYWYRQLPEEGLKFMVYLQKENIIDESGMPKERFSAEFPKEGPSILRIQQVVRGDSAAYFCASGDEQFFGPGTRLTVL.

This clone showed up just once. The gene calls are TRBV5-5 and TRBJ1-2; no definite D call. The CDR3 is 12 residues long. V was pared by 0 bases and J by 8 bases, with 8 bases between. Per the germline V gene, CDR1 is SGHKS and CDR2 is YYEKEE (reference sequence). The CDR3 region has the DNA TGTGCCAGCAGCTTGGACATTGGAGGCTACACCTTC. Translating gives CASSLDIGGYTF.

The chain is built from TRBV9 and TRBJ2-2, with D possibly being TRBD2 (6 bases). CDR1 and CDR2 from the germline V gene are SGDLS and YYNGEE. The CDR3 spans 16 residues. Between the trimmed V and J ends, which lost 1 base and 1 base, there was a span of 11 bases. CDR3 loop: CASSVWRGRNTGELFF. CDR3 sequence (DNA): TGTGCCAGCAGCGTATGGCGGGGCCGGAACACCGGGGAGCTGTTTTTT.

The V call is TRBV19, the J call TRBJ1-2; D is undetermined. This CDR3 is built from 15 residues. The germline V gene encodes CDR1 LNHDA and CDR2 SQIVND (reference sequence). Trimming pared 5 bases from V and 8 bases from J, leaving 21 bases between. As DNA, the CDR3 is TGTGCCAGTAGTCAAGTTCGCTCCTTCTGGGCGGGCTACACCTTC. The encoded protein is CASSQVRSFWAGYTF.

The chain combines TRBV10-1 with TRBJ1-2; D ambiguous. This CDR3 contains 13 residues. Germline CDR1 WNHNN, CDR2 SYGVQD (reference sequence). Trimming cost V 10 bases and J 0 bases, with 12 bases left between them. CDR3 coding DNA: TGCGCCACCCTGGGGAAGTCTAACTATGGCTACACCTTC. Its translation is CATLGKSNYGYTF.

The rearrangement links TRBV28 to TRBJ1-2, with 9 bases matching TRBD1. V shed 6 bases and J 4 bases; nucleotides not matched to a gene: 9. The CDR3 runs 15 residues. CDR1 is MDHEN, CDR2 SYDVKM, per germline. The CDR3 nucleotides are TGTGCCAGCAGGGCAGGGACAGGGCGGTCCTATGGCTACACCTTC. It codes for CASRAGTGRSYGYTF.

V and J are TRBV7-3 and TRBJ2-1; 9 bases agree with TRBD2. CDR1 is SGHTA and CDR2 is FQGTGA in the germline V gene. The CDR3 has 16 amino acids. Trimming took 5 bases from V and 0 from J; bases not matched to a gene: 5. CDR3 residues: CASSLSGRSSYNEQFF. The CDR3 DNA reads TGTGCCAGCAGCCTTAGCGGGAGAAGCTCCTACAATGAGCAGTTCTTC.

The CDR3 DNA reads TGTGCCAGCAGCTTAATAGGATTTGCAACTAATGAAAAACTGTTTTTT. Its protein is CASSLIGFATNEKLFF. The V gene is TRBV7-8, the J gene TRBJ1-4; D gene ambiguous. The ends were cut back, 2 bases at V and 0 bases at J, with 10 bases in the middle. Germline lookup yields CDR1 SGHVS and CDR2 FQNEAQ. CDR3 length: 16 amino acids.

The J gene is TRBJ2-3, the V gene TRBV10-3, with 12 nucleotides matching TRBD2. In germline, CDR1 is ENHRY, CDR2 SYGVKD. V shed 2 bases and J 2 bases; nucleotides not matched to a gene: 2. The CDR3 sequence is 16 residues long. Here the CDR3 DNA reads TGTGCCATCAGTGAGCGGACTAGCGGGAACACAGATACGCAGTATTTT. This gives the protein CAISERTSGNTDTQYF.

This clone was seen a few times. The rearrangement uses TRBV6-1 and TRBJ1-4; D might be TRBD1 (5 bases). The germline V gene encodes CDR1 MNHNS and CDR2 SASEGT. The V end was cut by 6 bases, the J end by 7 bases, with 15 bases between. This CDR3 has 14 amino acids. CDR3 loop: CASRGDLPSEKLFF. CDR3 nucleotides: TGTGCCAGCAGGGGGGACCTACCTAGTGAAAAACTGTTTTTT.

V gene TRBV29-1 combines with J gene TRBJ2-1; D is ambiguous. The germline V and J ends were trimmed by 7 bases and 1 base, with 5 bases remaining between them. This CDR3 has 11 residues. CDR1 and CDR2 (germline): SQVTM, ANQGSEA. The CDR3 is CSGFSYNEQFF. For the CDR3, the DNA is TGCAGCGGATTTTCCTACAATGAGCAGTTCTTC.

This clone was recorded many times. The chain recombines TRBV11-2 with TRBJ2-1, with 8 positions matching TRBD2. This CDR3 region has 16 residues. V trimming: 5 bases; J trimming: 2 bases; junction bases outside the gene matches: 8. Per the germline V gene, CDR1 is SGHAT and CDR2 is FQNNGV. The CDR3 nucleotides read TGTGCCAGCAGCCCGGGGACTAGAGGGGCCTACAATGAGCAGTTCTTC. The encoded protein is CASSPGTRGAYNEQFF. The full variable domain, rest sourced from reference TRBV11-2 and TRBJ2-1, is EAGVAQSPRYKIIEKRQSVAFWCNPISGHATLYWYQQILGQGPKLLIQFQNNGVVDDSQLPKDRFSAERLKGVDSTLKIQPAKLEDSAVYLCASSPGTRGAYNEQFFGPGTRLTVL.

This chain joins TRBV27 and TRBJ2-1; 11 bases fit TRBD2. Per the germline V gene, CDR1 is MNHEY and CDR2 is SMNVEV (reference sequence). Trimming removed 8 bases from V and 4 bases from J; junction bases left unmatched: 4. The CDR3 runs 14 residues. In DNA form, the CDR3 reads TGTGCCAGCTCCACTAGCGGGGGTTACAATGAGCAGTTCTTC. This codes for CASSTSGGYNEQFF.

The chain is built from TRBV7-2 and TRBJ2-2; D is possibly TRBD1 (6 bases). The CDR3 spans 18 residues. V lost 2 bases to trimming and J lost 0 bases, with 16 bases between them. Germline assignment: CDR1 SGHTA and CDR2 FQGNSA. CDR3 in amino acids: CASSLHGEGGANTGELFF. The CDR3 nucleotides read TGTGCCAGCAGCTTACACGGGGAAGGGGGAGCGAACACCGGGGAGCTGTTTTTT.

The V and J genes are TRBV7-9 and TRBJ1-1; a possible D gene is TRBD1 (6 bases). Germline-derived CDR1 and CDR2 are SEHNR and FQNEAQ (reference sequence). Trimming shortened V by 5 bases and J by 5 bases, and 12 bases separated the two germline ends. The CDR3 spans 13 residues. CDR3 bases: TGTGCCAGCAGCCCTAAGGGGGGTACTGAAGCTTTCTTT. Translated: CASSPKGGTEAFF.

This chain uses TRBV18 with TRBJ2-3, with TRBD1 identical over 12 bases. The germline gives CDR1 KGHSH, CDR2 LQKENI. This CDR3 region has 17 residues. J was trimmed by 5 bases and V by 1 base; bases with no gene match: 7. CDR3 protein: CASSPQGTGGAKDTQYF. CDR3 bases: TGTGCCAGCTCACCACAGGGGACAGGGGGCGCGAAAGATACGCAGTATTTT. The full variable domain, in which reference TRBV18 and TRBJ2-3 provide the parts outside the CDR3, is NAGVMQNPRHLVRRRGQEARLRCSPMKGHSHVYWYRQLPEEGLKFMVYLQKENIIDESGMPKERFSAEFPKEGPSILRIQQVVRGDSAAYFCASSPQGTGGAKDTQYFGPGTRLTVL.

CDR3 loop: CASLGVAGVGTGELFF. The CDR3 region has the DNA TGTGCCAGCCTCGGGGTTGCGGGAGTCGGCACCGGGGAGCTGTTTTTT. The J gene is TRBJ2-2, the V gene TRBV28; TRBD2 agrees at 7 bases. The junction had 13 bases not matched to a gene; V was cut back by 8 bases and J by 4 bases. The CDR3 spans 16 residues. Germline V gene sequence: CDR1 MDHEN, CDR2 SYDVKM. Drawing the rest from reference TRBV28 and TRBJ2-2, the complete variable domain is DVKVTQSSRYLVKRTGEKVFLECVQDMDHENMFWYRQDPGLGLRLIYFSYDVKMKEKGDIPEGYSVSREKKERFSLILESASTNQTSMYLCASLGVAGVGTGELFFGEGSRLTVL.

This clone was found once. The chain has TRBV7-9 and TRBJ1-5; D remains unclear. Germline assignment: CDR1 SEHNR and CDR2 FQNEAQ (reference sequence). This CDR3 spans 13 amino acids. The germline V and J ends were trimmed by 4 bases and 2 bases, with 6 bases remaining between them. CDR3 coding DNA: TGTGCCAGCAGCTCGTTGGGCAATCAGCCCCAGCATTTT. Protein: CASSSLGNQPQHF.

J is TRBJ2-3 and V is TRBV9; D unresolved. CDR3 size: 16 residues. V gave up 2 bases and J gave up 0 bases, with 13 bases separating them. The germline gives CDR1 SGDLS, CDR2 YYNGEE. The CDR3 loop reads CASSVQAIASTDTQYF. CDR3 DNA sequence: TGTGCCAGCAGCGTCCAGGCGATAGCTAGCACAGATACGCAGTATTTT. The variable domain in full, with the rest retrieved from reference TRBV9 and TRBJ2-3, is DSGVTQTPKHLITATGQRVTLRCSPRSGDLSVYWYQQSLDQGLQFLIQYYNGEERAKGNILERFSAQQFPDLHSELNLSSLELGDSALYFCASSVQAIASTDTQYFGPGTRLTVL.

The V call is TRBV29-1, the J call TRBJ1-2; D is undetermined. The CDR3 length is 12 residues. The V gene lost 3 bases and the J gene lost 6 bases, with 11 bases spanning the gap. CDR1 and CDR2 from the germline V gene are SQVTM and ANQGSEA. The CDR3 loop is CSVDTREDGYTF. Written as DNA, the CDR3 is TGCAGCGTTGACACTCGAGAGGATGGCTACACCTTC.

The V and J genes are TRBV6-5 and TRBJ1-1; the match to TRBD1 covers 7 bases. CDR3 length: 15 residues. The germline V gene encodes CDR1 MNHEY and CDR2 SVGAGI. Losses at the gene ends were 2 bases for V and 0 bases for J; bases not matched to a gene: 3. CDR3 nucleotides: TGTGCCAGCAGTTACACAGGGGTCATGAACACTGAAGCTTTCTTT. Amino acids: CASSYTGVMNTEAFF.

This chain connects TRBV21-1 to TRBJ1-6. TRBV21-1 is a known pseudogene. The CDR3 extends over 16 amino acids. This CDR3 is CASSKAPREKNSPLHF. In nucleotides, the CDR3 is TGTGCCAGCAGCAAAGCCCCCAGGGAGAAGAATTCACCCCTCCACTTT.

As concerns this clone: The junction does not match germline at one end; this may be a read error. The V gene is TRBV5-1, the J gene TRBJ1-5; D gene unclear. This CDR3 region has 14 residues. Germline CDR1 and CDR2: SGHRS and YFSETQ. The CDR3 DNA sequence: TGTGCCAGCAGCCAATTAGGTTCCGGTCAGCCCCAGCATTTT. Translation gives CASSQLGSGQPQHF.

In its sample, this clone was seen a few times. The rearrangement links TRBV7-9 to TRBJ1-1, with a weak D call TRBD1 (5 bases). The V and J ends lost 6 bases and 8 bases respectively, with 13 bases between them. From germline, CDR1 is SEHNR and CDR2 FQNEAQ (reference sequence). This CDR3 has 12 amino acids. CDR3 sequence: CASRPTGTEAFF. CDR3 DNA: TGTGCCAGCAGACCTACCGGGACGGAAGCTTTCTTT.

This chain joins TRBV6-5 and TRBJ2-1, with 9 bases aligning to TRBD1. V was clipped by 4 bases and J by 10 bases; unmatched bases: 2. This CDR3 contains 12 residues. The germline V gene has CDR1 MNHEY and CDR2 SVGAGI. CDR3: CASSWDREEQFF. Here the CDR3 DNA reads TGTGCCAGCAGTTGGGACAGGGAAGAGCAGTTCTTC.

The chain uses TRBV5-6 and TRBJ1-3; 8 bases line up with TRBD1. Germline V gene data show CDR1 as SGHDT and CDR2 as YYEEEE. This CDR3 contains 15 residues. V was clipped by 4 bases and J by 1 base; unmatched bases: 4. CDR3 protein: CASSQGALSGNTIYF. The CDR3 region has the DNA TGTGCCAGCAGCCAGGGGGCGCTTTCTGGAAACACCATATATTTT. Filled out from reference TRBV5-6 and TRBJ1-3, the complete variable domain reads DAGVTQSPTHLIKTRGQQVTLRCSPKSGHDTVSWYQQALGQGPQFIFQYYEEEERQRGNFPDRFSGHQFPNYSSELNVNALLLGDSALYLCASSQGALSGNTIYFGEGSWLTVV.

The chain recombines TRBV19 with TRBJ1-2, with unresolved D. The CDR3 length is 13 residues. Germline V CDR1 and CDR2: LNHDA, SQIVND (reference sequence). V gave up 8 bases and J gave up 2 bases, with 12 bases separating them. Here the CDR3 reads CASWKFGNYGYTF. CDR3 nucleotide sequence: TGTGCCAGTTGGAAATTCGGGAACTATGGCTACACCTTC.

This chain joins TRBV4-2 and TRBJ2-3; D remains unclear. V was pared by 0 bases and J by 4 bases, with 14 bases between. The CDR3 is 16 amino acids. The germline V gene has CDR1 LGHNA and CDR2 YNFKEQ. The CDR3 reads CASSQDLSLGSDTQYF. CDR3 DNA sequence: TGTGCCAGCAGCCAAGATTTGTCGTTAGGGTCAGATACGCAGTATTTT.

The rearrangement joins TRBV19 to TRBJ2-2; 9 positions agree with TRBD1. The ends lost 4 bases at V and 0 bases at J; junction bases unmatched: 0. From germline, CDR1 is LNHDA and CDR2 SQIVND (reference sequence). The CDR3 length is 15 residues. The CDR3 DNA is TGTGCCAGTAGTAGGGACAGGGCGAACACCGGGGAGCTGTTTTTT. It encodes CASSRDRANTGELFF.